This record concerns one T cell receptor (beta chain) sequence. The antigen remains unidentified. These data belong to a study of T-cell reconstitution after alpha-beta-depleted transplantation in children. Study results and caveats: Reportedly, alpha-beta T cells present about two months post-transplant originated from several hundred expanded clones of graft origin. In some patients, recipient T cells and intrathymic progenitors surviving conditioning explained high day-60 diversity. Newly produced T cells mostly provided counts and TCRbeta diversity after one year, as hyperexpanded clones declined.

Unique molecular identifiers were incorporated into the prepared TCRbeta library. TCRdb itself ran the PCR reads through MiXCR, one entry per CDR3 protein. The table has 300,000 to 400,000 distinct CDR3 sequences, roughly 15% seen once. The input for sequencing was PBMCs, mostly from graft donor cells, taken 360 days after TCRalphabeta/CD19-depleted stem cell transplant. The origin of this receptor is a male patient aged 2 to 9 who had a stem cell transplant for acute lymphoblastic leukemia, so the T cells may come from the graft donor.

CDR3 in amino acids: CASSHGLAASSYNEQFF. The CDR3 coding sequence is TGTGCCAGCAGCCACGGACTAGCGGCTAGCTCCTACAATGAGCAGTTCTTC. This chain links TRBV7-9 with TRBJ2-1, with TRBD2 identical over 10 bases. The trim removed 5 bases at V and 0 bases at J, leaving 7 bases unmatched. The germline CDR1 and CDR2 sequences are SEHNR and FQNEAQ (reference sequence). The CDR3 contains 17 residues.